This T cell receptor (beta chain) was documented in a study of blood T cells in healthy people across ages. A second about 7 to 12 cycle PCR used barcoded and J-beta primers. A template-switch adaptor with 12 random nucleotides tagged each cDNA molecule. TCRdb itself ran the 5' RACE reads through MiXCR, one entry per CDR3 protein. The sample consists of about 640,000 distinct CDR3 sequences, roughly 31% of them appearing once. Points from the study as a whole: Diversity was higher, and naive CD4+ cells more numerous, in long-lived donors than in aged donors. Expanded clonotype shifts may have been confounded, as the donors had an unknown CMV status.

CDR1 SGHRS and CDR2 YFSETQ come from the germline V gene. Deletions cut 0 bases from V and 4 bases from J, with 7 bases between. There are 13 residues in the CDR3. Each sample provided at least 6 micrograms of extracted total RNA. As concerns this clonotype: No antigen is known for it.

This clonotype originated in a woman aged 80 or over in good health. The specimen sequenced was blood. The chain carries TRBV5-1 and TRBJ1-2; D gene unclear. CDR3 bases: TGCGCCAGCAGCTTGGCTACGACCTATGGCTACACCTTC. Amino acids: CASSLATTYGYTF.